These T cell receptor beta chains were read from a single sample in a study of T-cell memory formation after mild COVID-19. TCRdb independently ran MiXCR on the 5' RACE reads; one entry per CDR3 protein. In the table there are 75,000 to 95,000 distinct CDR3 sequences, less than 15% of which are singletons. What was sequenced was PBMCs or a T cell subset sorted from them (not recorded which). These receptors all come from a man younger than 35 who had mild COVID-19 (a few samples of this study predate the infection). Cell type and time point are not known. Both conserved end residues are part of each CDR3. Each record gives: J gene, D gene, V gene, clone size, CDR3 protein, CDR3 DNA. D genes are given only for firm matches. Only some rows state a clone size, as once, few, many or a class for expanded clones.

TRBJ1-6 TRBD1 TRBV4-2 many CASSQQGVNSPLHF TGTGCCAGCAGTCAACAGGGGGTTAATTCACCCCTCCACTTT
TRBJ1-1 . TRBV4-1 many CASSQETGRTEAFF TGCGCCAGCAGCCAAGAAACAGGGCGTACTGAAGCTTTCTTT
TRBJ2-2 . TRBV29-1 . CSVGSGANTWELFF TGCAGCGTTGGGAGTGGGGCGAACACCTGGGAGCTGTTTTTT
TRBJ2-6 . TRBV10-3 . CAISVPSQSGANVLTF TGTGCCATCAGTGTCCCATCCCAATCTGGGGCCAACGTCCTGACTTTC
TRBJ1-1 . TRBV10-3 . CAISELQGPTGAFF TGTGCCATCAGTGAGTTACAGGGACCTACGGGGGCTTTCTTT
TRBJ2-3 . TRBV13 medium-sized CASSFSSTDTQYF TGTGCCAGCAGCTTCTCCAGCACAGATACGCAGTATTTT
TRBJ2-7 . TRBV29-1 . CSVEGGVYEQYF TGCAGCGTTGAGGGGGGTGTCTACGAGCAGTACTTC
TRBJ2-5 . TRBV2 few CASSSGPGNRETQYF TGTGCCAGCAGTTCGGGACCCGGGAATAGGGAGACCCAGTACTTC
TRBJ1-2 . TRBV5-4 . CASSFSGAYGYTF TGTGCCAGCAGCTTTTCGGGGGCCTATGGCTACACCTTC
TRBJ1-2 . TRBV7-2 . CASSLGQYYGYTF TGTGCCAGCAGCTTAGGACAGTACTATGGCTACACCTTC
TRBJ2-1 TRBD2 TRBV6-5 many CASSPGGAANEQFF TGTGCCAGCAGTCCGGGGGGTGCGGCCAATGAGCAGTTCTTC
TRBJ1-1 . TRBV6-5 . CASSSDVWTEAFF TGTGCCAGCAGTTCGGATGTATGGACTGAAGCTTTCTTT
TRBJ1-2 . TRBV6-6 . CASSPARGDGYTF TGTGCCAGCAGTCCCGCCAGGGGAGACGGCTACACCTTC
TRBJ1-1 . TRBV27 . CASSRIGQGILNTEAFF TGTGCCAGCAGTAGGATCGGGCAGGGAATCCTGAACACTGAAGCTTTCTTT
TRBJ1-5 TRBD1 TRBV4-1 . CASSTRGLDQPQHF TGCGCCAGCAGCACCAGGGGGCTCGATCAGCCCCAGCATTTT
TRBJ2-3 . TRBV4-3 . CASSQGVGSDTQYF TGCGCCAGCAGCCAAGGGGTAGGGTCAGATACGCAGTATTTT
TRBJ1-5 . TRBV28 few CASRGLAGYSNQPQHF TGTGCCAGCAGAGGGTTGGCAGGTTATAGCAATCAGCCCCAGCATTTT
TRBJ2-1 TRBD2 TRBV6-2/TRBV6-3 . CASSTWGGYNEQFF TGTGCCAGCAGCACCTGGGGGGGGTACAATGAGCAGTTCTTC
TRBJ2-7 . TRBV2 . CASTPRHETYEQYF TGTGCCAGCACCCCCCGACATGAAACCTACGAGCAGTACTTC
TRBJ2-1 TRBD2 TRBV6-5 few CASRRLADEQFF TGTGCCAGCAGACGACTAGCGGATGAGCAGTTCTTC
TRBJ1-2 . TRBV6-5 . CASSLDRRIYGYTF TGTGCCAGCAGTTTAGACAGGCGGATCTATGGCTACACCTTC
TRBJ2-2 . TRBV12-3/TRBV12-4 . CASRLDTLRELFF TGTGCCAGCAGGTTGGACACATTAAGGGAGCTGTTTTTT
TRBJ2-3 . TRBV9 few CASSVSGGQSTDTQYF TGTGCCAGCAGCGTAAGCGGGGGACAGAGCACAGATACGCAGTATTTT
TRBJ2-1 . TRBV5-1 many CASSQDAHGTNEQFF TGCGCCAGCAGCCAAGACGCGCATGGGACCAATGAGCAGTTCTTC
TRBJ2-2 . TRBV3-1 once CASSQGDRELFF TGTGCCAGCAGCCAAGGTGACAGGGAGCTGTTTTTT
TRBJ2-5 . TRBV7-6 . CASSLAIGTELGETQYF TGTGCCAGCAGCTTAGCTATTGGCACGGAACTGGGAGAGACCCAGTACTTC
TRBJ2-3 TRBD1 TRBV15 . CATSMGQGPDTQYF TGTGCCACCAGCATGGGACAGGGTCCAGATACGCAGTATTTT
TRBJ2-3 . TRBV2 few CASSGRDRTDTQYF TGTGCCAGCAGTGGACGGGACCGCACAGATACGCAGTATTTT
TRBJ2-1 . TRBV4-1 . CASSLEDTSYNEQFF TGCGCCAGCAGCCTAGAAGACACCTCCTACAATGAGCAGTTCTTC
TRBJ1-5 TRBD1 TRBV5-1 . CASSPDRGRDSNQPQHF TGCGCCAGCAGCCCCGACAGGGGGCGAGATAGCAATCAGCCCCAGCATTTT
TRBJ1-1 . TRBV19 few CASSIGSTEAFF TGTGCCAGTAGTATAGGAAGTACGGAAGCTTTCTTT
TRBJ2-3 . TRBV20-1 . CSARPLLEDTQYF TGCAGTGCTAGACCACTCCTCGAAGATACGCAGTATTTT
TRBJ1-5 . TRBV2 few CASGQGGQPQHF TGTGCCAGCGGGCAGGGAGGACAGCCCCAGCATTTT
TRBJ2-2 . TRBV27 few CASSLSGGNTGELFF TGTGCCAGCAGTTTATCTGGAGGTAACACCGGGGAGCTGTTTTTT
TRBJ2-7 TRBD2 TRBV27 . CASSSSGASYEQYF TGTGCCAGCAGCTCGAGCGGGGCTTCCTACGAGCAGTACTTC
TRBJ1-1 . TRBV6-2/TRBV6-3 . CASSDPNTEAFF TGTGCCAGCAGCGACCCGAACACTGAAGCTTTCTTT
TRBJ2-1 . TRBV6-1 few CASSEGRGSYNEQFF TGTGCCAGCAGTGAAGGTCGGGGGAGTTACAATGAGCAGTTCTTC
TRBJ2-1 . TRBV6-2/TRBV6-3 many CASSYTTDHPRQFF TGTGCCAGCAGTTATACAACGGATCACCCTCGGCAGTTCTTC
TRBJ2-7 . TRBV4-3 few CASSQDAGYEQYF TGCGCCAGCAGCCAAGATGCCGGCTACGAGCAGTACTTC
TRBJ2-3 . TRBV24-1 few CATSGIRLRSDTQYF TGTGCCACCAGTGGTATAAGATTGAGGTCGGATACGCAGTATTTT
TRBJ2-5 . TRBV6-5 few CASTEGGRETQYF TGTGCCAGCACCGAGGGGGGCCGAGAGACCCAGTACTTC
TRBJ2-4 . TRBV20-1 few CSVPARGNIQYF TGCAGTGTGCCAGCAAGGGGAAACATTCAGTACTTC